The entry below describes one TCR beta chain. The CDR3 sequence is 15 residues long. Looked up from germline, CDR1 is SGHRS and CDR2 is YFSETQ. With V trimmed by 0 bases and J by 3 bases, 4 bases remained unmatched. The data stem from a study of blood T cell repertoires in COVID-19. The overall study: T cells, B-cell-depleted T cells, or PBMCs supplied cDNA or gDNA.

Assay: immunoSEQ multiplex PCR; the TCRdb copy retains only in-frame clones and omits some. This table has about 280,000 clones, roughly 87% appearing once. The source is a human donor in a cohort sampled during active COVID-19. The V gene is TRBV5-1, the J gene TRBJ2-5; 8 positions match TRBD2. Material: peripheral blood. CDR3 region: CASSLAVAGKETQYF. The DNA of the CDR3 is TGCGCCAGCAGCTTGGCAGTAGCGGGGAAAGAGACCCAGTACTTC.